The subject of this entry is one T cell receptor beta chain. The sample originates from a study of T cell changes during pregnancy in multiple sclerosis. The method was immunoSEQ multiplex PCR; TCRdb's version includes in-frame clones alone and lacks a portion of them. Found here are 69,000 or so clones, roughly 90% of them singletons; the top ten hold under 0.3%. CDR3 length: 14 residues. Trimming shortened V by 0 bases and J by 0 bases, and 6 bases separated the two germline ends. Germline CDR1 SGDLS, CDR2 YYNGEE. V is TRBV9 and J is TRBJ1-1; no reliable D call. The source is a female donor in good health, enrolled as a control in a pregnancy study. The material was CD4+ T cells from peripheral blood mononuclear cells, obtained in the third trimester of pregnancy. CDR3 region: CASSVGLVNTEAFF. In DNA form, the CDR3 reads TGTGCCAGCAGCGTAGGGCTTGTGAACACTGAAGCTTTCTTT. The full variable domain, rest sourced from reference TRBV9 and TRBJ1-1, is DSGVTQTPKHLITATGQRVTLRCSPRSGDLSVYWYQQSLDQGLQFLIQYYNGEERAKGNILERFSAQQFPDLHSELNLSSLELGDSALYFCASSVGLVNTEAFFGQGTRLTVV.